A single sample is the source of the 7 T cell receptor beta chains below, sequenced in a study of T cell changes during pregnancy in multiple sclerosis. Repertoires were generated with immunoSEQ multiplex PCR, while TCRdb's copy carries only in-frame clones and drops some. The sample has tens of thousands of clones; roughly 90% are singletons. The specimen comprised peripheral blood, sampled in the second trimester of pregnancy. Source of these receptors: a female donor in good health, enrolled as a control in a pregnancy study.

V gene TRBV10-1 combines with J gene TRBJ2-1, with 10 bases fitting TRBD2. This CDR3 region has 16 residues. Losses at the gene ends were 7 bases for V and 4 bases for J; bases not matched to a gene: 10. Germline V gives CDR1 WNHNN, CDR2 SYGVQD (reference sequence). The DNA of the CDR3 is TGCGCCAGCACCGCCGGGCTAGCGGGGGAGTACAATGAGCAGTTCTTC. Translation gives CASTAGLAGEYNEQFF.

The rearrangement uses TRBV27 and TRBJ1-5, with 12 bases fitting TRBD1. The germline CDR1 and CDR2 sequences are MNHEY and SMNVEV (reference sequence). The CDR3 extends over 22 amino acids. V shed 0 bases, J shed 0 bases, and the junction held 15 bases outside the gene matches. The CDR3 coding sequence is TGTGCCAGCAGTTTATCTCCCCGACCGGGACAGGGGGCAGGGTATAGCAATCAGCCCCAGCATTTT. It codes for CASSLSPRPGQGAGYSNQPQHF.

The chain combines TRBV19 with TRBJ1-3; 12 nucleotides agree with TRBD1. CDR1 and CDR2 (germline): LNHDA, SQIVND (reference sequence). Trimming removed 6 bases from V and 3 bases from J; junction bases left unmatched: 15. The CDR3 runs 19 residues. CDR3 sequence: CASRRRGTGGASDGNTIYF. CDR3 DNA: TGTGCCAGTAGAAGACGAGGGACAGGGGGCGCATCTGATGGAAACACCATATATTTT.

This rearrangement joins TRBV2 to TRBJ1-2; 11 nucleotides match TRBD1. The germline V gene encodes CDR1 SNHLY and CDR2 FYNNEI. Losses at the gene ends were 8 bases for V and 4 bases for J; bases not matched to a gene: 6. This CDR3 contains 14 residues. The chain's CDR3 is CASRGQGAGYGYTF. Written as DNA, the CDR3 is TGTGCCAGCCGAGGACAGGGGGCTGGCTATGGCTACACCTTC.

This clone was recorded once. The chain employs TRBV13 and TRBJ1-2; 9 bases map to TRBD1. This CDR3 has 17 residues. The junction had 14 bases not matched to a gene; V was cut back by 5 bases and J by 4 bases. Germline CDR1 reads PRHDT; CDR2 reads FYEKMQ (reference sequence). The CDR3 DNA reads as TGTGCCAGCAGCCCTGTCGGCAGGGGACAGGGAACCTATGGCTACACCTTC. This gives the protein CASSPVGRGQGTYGYTF.

The chain uses TRBV7-3 and TRBJ2-1, with TRBD2 matching 14 bases. Germline V gives CDR1 SGHTA, CDR2 FQGTGA. V shed 5 bases and J 10 bases; nucleotides not matched to a gene: 4. The CDR3 loop spans 14 amino acids. CDR3 in DNA: TGTGCCAGCAGCCCCGGACTAGCGGGGGGAGAGCAGTTCTTC. Encoded protein: CASSPGLAGGEQFF.

The chain links TRBV25-1 to TRBJ2-3; 7 bases fit TRBD2. This CDR3 comprises 16 residues. The junction had 10 bases not matched to a gene; V was cut back by 5 bases and J by 2 bases. Germline CDR1 MGHDK, CDR2 SYGVNS. Written as DNA, the CDR3 is TGTGCCAGCAGTACTGGGGCTAGCGGATCCACAGATACGCAGTATTTT. Residues: CASSTGASGSTDTQYF. The entire variable domain, with the rest obtained from reference TRBV25-1 and TRBJ2-3, is as follows: EADIYQTPRYLVIGTGKKITLECSQTMGHDKMYWYQQDPGMELHLIHYSYGVNSTEKGDLSSESTVSRIRTEHFPLTLESARPSHTSQYLCASSTGASGSTDTQYFGPGTRLTVL.